This T cell receptor (beta chain) derives from a study of early T cells in non-severe SARS-CoV-2 infection. The study's findings and limits: Matching with VDJdb favored anti-spike CD8 responses (missing private and CD4 specificities).

This clonotype was found a few times. Its target is unknown. Germline CDR1 reads SEHNR; CDR2 reads FQNEAQ (reference sequence). Trimming left V 2 bases short and J 2 bases short, with 6 bases between. This CDR3 region has 13 residues. Molecules of cDNA were individually given unique molecular identifiers that were attached to them. TCRdb re-derived calls from the 5' RACE reads in MiXCR, one entry per CDR3 protein. The table records tens of thousands of distinct CDR3 sequences, roughly a tenth of them present only once. The source was whole blood, collected at baseline. The TCR sequence derives from an adult who was a healthcare worker with PCR-confirmed SARS-CoV-2 infection or an uninfected control (not recorded which). This chain uses TRBV7-9 with TRBJ2-5; D gene ambiguous. The CDR3 DNA follows: TGTGCCAGCAGCTTAATGAGACAAGAGACCCAGTACTTC. Translation gives CASSLMRQETQYF.